This paragraph covers one T cell receptor beta chain sequence. The antigen is unknown. Germline CDR1 reads SGDLS; CDR2 reads YYNGEE. The CDR3 covers 15 residues. V lost 4 bases, J lost 5 bases, and 16 bases lay in between. The method was immunoSEQ multiplex PCR; TCRdb's version includes in-frame clones alone and lacks a portion of them. This table has a few million clones, less than 95% appearing once. The entry originates in a study of shared clonotypes between healthy human individuals. The study's findings and limits: Between several donors, naive CD4 clonotypes were shared at a level of approximately 5%.

Free of recent acute infections or vaccinations, the donors were healthy HIV-negative adults. All the donors were Caucasian adults who lived in Nashville, Tennessee. The chain uses TRBV9 and TRBJ2-1; maybe TRBD2 (5 bases). The sequencing input was naive CD4+ T cells from PBMCs. Stated subset: CD45RA+ positively selected. The TCR comes from a man younger than 35 in good health. Some clones in this sample may be carry-over from other donors' samples. The CDR3: CASSSGPRGDNEQFF. The CDR3 bases are TGTGCCAGCAGCTCAGGACCTCGGGGAGACAATGAGCAGTTCTTC. Full variable domain (outside the CDR3, taken from reference TRBV9 and TRBJ2-1): DSGVTQTPKHLITATGQRVTLRCSPRSGDLSVYWYQQSLDQGLQFLIQYYNGEERAKGNILERFSAQQFPDLHSELNLSSLELGDSALYFCASSSGPRGDNEQFFGPGTRLTVL.